This record concerns one T cell receptor (beta chain) sequence. Its antigen is still unknown. Time point in this sample: healthy volunteer bleed at 2 weeks. Someone pulled total RNA out of unfractionated whole blood. This entry comes from a study of human T cells and chemical hapten exposure. Notes on the study in general: No alteration of TCRs above 1 in 1000 frequency was seen with DPC sensitization.

As the library was built, unique molecular identifiers were attached to individual cDNA molecules. In the original analysis: The number of TCRs in each sample had a median of roughly 100,000 and spanned 23,224 to 690,600. One entry per CDR3 protein, called by TCRdb with MiXCR from the RACE reads. What appears here as the V and J calls and clone size reflects TCRdb's work, not the paper's. The data contain 100,000 to 150,000 distinct CDR3 sequences, about 9.4% of them singletons. The CDR3 runs to 15 residues. Germline V gene sequence: CDR1 SGDLS, CDR2 YYNGEE. V lost 4 bases to trimming and J lost 1 base; unmatched junction nucleotides: 6.

Sequencing was done on a sample of whole blood. The chain combines TRBV9 with TRBJ2-3; 7 bases are a match to TRBD1. The sequence was collected from a male donor in good health. Some clones in this sample may be carry-over from other donors' samples. CDR3 residues: CASSPGGSGTDTQYF. CDR3 nucleotide sequence: TGTGCCAGCAGCCCAGGGGGAAGCGGCACAGATACGCAGTATTTT.